The clone carrying this T cell receptor beta chain was counted ten times or more. Its antigen is currently unknown. Time point denoted: pre-sensitization, week 0. The treatment: therapeutic diphenylcyclopropenone sensitization with weekly scalp DPC. Drawing of blood took place ahead of applying each patch test. The data are from a study of human T cells and chemical hapten exposure. The wider study: Sensitizing treatment utilized 2% DPC over a 2 cm by 2 cm portion of upper inner arm skin. Small differences in pooled library volume mainly drove the variation in TCR yields per sample.

Study findings and constraints: Donors in the study had alopecia, meaning their immune response may differ from healthy people's.

The CDR3 is 13 residues long. CDR1 and CDR2 from the germline V gene are WSHSY and SAAADI. Trimming left V 6 bases short and J 2 bases short, with 10 bases between. A single record per CDR3 protein comes from TCRdb applying MiXCR to the RACE reads. Of about 53,000 distinct CDR3 sequences listed, more than 7.5% are singletons. The chain combines TRBV10-2 with TRBJ1-1; tentatively, D is TRBD1 (5 bases). This specimen was whole blood, taken in connection with sensitization to the hapten diphenylcyclopropenone (DPC). This receptor was identified in a middle-aged man with alopecia areata. Some clones in this sample may be carry-over from other donors' samples. CDR3 nucleotides: TGCGCCAGCAGATCGACAGTCAACACTGAAGCTTTCTTT. Translated, it gives CASRSTVNTEAFF.